These 15 T cell receptor beta chains originate from one sample sequenced in a study of T cells after yellow fever vaccination. TCRdb independently ran MiXCR on the 5' RACE reads; one entry per CDR3 protein. Of a few hundred thousand distinct CDR3 sequences in the sample, 5.2% were seen once. The specimen was CD4+ T cells sorted from PBMCs, collected on the day of the yellow fever booster vaccination. These receptors came from a man aged 18 to 30 who received the YFV17D yellow fever vaccine.

The table lists this clonotype with many counts. The chain joins TRBV20-1 to TRBJ2-1; D is ambiguous. CDR1 DFQATT and CDR2 SNEGSKA come from the germline V gene (reference sequence). Trimming stripped 3 bases from V and 9 bases from J, with 15 bases between. The CDR3 is 13 amino acids. In DNA form, the CDR3 reads TGCAGTGCTAGTCTGTTAGGTTTCGGTGAGCAGTTCTTC. Amino acid sequence: CSASLLGFGEQFF.

V is TRBV7-2 and J is TRBJ2-1, with D tentatively TRBD2 (6 bases). Per germline, CDR1 SGHTA and CDR2 FQGNSA. This CDR3 is 16 amino acids long. V was pared by 0 bases and J by 4 bases, with 13 bases between. The CDR3 region is CASSLAGTDSYNEQFF. CDR3 nucleotides: TGTGCCAGCAGCTTAGCGGGGACTGACTCGTACAATGAGCAGTTCTTC.

This clonotype was detected many times. The chain uses TRBV5-1 and TRBJ2-2; D is unresolved. V was shortened by 2 bases and J by 7 bases, with 12 bases between the two germline ends. Germline loops: CDR1 SGHRS, CDR2 YFSETQ. This CDR3 has 14 amino acids. The CDR3 here is CASSFADPFGELFF. The CDR3 bases are TGCGCCAGCAGCTTCGCGGACCCGTTCGGGGAGCTGTTTTTT.

This clonotype was detected ten times or more. The chain links TRBV4-3 to TRBJ2-5, with D perhaps matching TRBD1 (5 bases). CDR1 is LGHNA and CDR2 is YSLEER in the germline V gene. The CDR3 has 17 residues. V was clipped by 0 bases and J by 2 bases, with 16 bases between them. CDR3 protein: CASSQEGGGRAQETQYF. CDR3 bases: TGCGCCAGCAGCCAAGAAGGTGGTGGCAGGGCTCAAGAGACCCAGTACTTC.

The sample holds many counts of this clonotype. The chain recombines TRBV20-1 with TRBJ2-7; either TRBD1 or TRBD2 may supply D (6 bases each). V lost 0 bases and J lost 7, with 13 bases in between. The CDR3 runs 13 residues. Looked up from germline, CDR1 is DFQATT and CDR2 is SNEGSKA (reference sequence). The CDR3 DNA reads as TGCAGTGCTAGAGATCGGGGGCCGAATGAGCAGTACTTC. Translating gives CSARDRGPNEQYF.

Many counts were recorded for this clonotype. The rearrangement joins TRBV12-3 or TRBV12-4 to TRBJ2-1; 10 bases map to TRBD1. This CDR3 is 15 amino acids long. V shed 4 bases and J 4 bases; nucleotides not matched to a gene: 4. CDR3 nucleotide sequence: TGTGCCAGCAGTTCGGGACAGGGGAATTACAATGAGCAGTTCTTC. Its protein product is CASSSGQGNYNEQFF.

This clonotype came up many times. The gene calls are TRBV7-2 and TRBJ2-7; the match to TRBD1 covers 8 bases. Germline assignment: CDR1 SGHTA and CDR2 FQGNSA. After removal of 3 bases from V and 12 bases from J, the junction contained 7 bases not matched to a gene. The CDR3 loop spans 12 amino acids. CDR3 loop: CASSFADRALYV. The CDR3 DNA reads TGTGCCAGCAGCTTCGCGGACAGGGCTCTGTACGTC.

The sample holds a few counts of this clonotype. The rearrangement links TRBV7-9 to TRBJ1-1, with D possibly TRBD1 on 6 matching bases. The length of the CDR3 is 14 residues. Germline V gene lookup returns CDR1 SEHNR and CDR2 FQNEAQ (reference sequence). V shed 4 bases and J shed 5 bases, with 14 bases lying between them. In DNA form, the CDR3 reads TGTGCCAGCAGCTGGTGGACAGCGGAAACTGAAGCTTTCTTT. Protein: CASSWWTAETEAFF.

The CDR3 sequence is CASLIREVSYGYTF. Here the CDR3 DNA reads TGTGCCAGCCTGATTAGGGAGGTCAGTTATGGCTACACCTTC. V is TRBV6-1 and J is TRBJ1-2; no clear D gene. This CDR3 region has 14 residues. In germline, CDR1 is MNHNS, CDR2 SASEGT. Trimming cost V 8 bases and J 5 bases, with 18 bases left between them.

This clonotype appeared many times. The V and J genes are TRBV5-1 and TRBJ2-3, with D maybe TRBD2 (6 bases). This CDR3 spans 14 amino acids. V was clipped by 4 bases and J by 2 bases, with 11 bases between them. Germline CDR1 is SGHRS and CDR2 is YFSETQ. The CDR3 region has the DNA TGCGCCAGCAGCGCGGTGGACTACACAGATACGCAGTATTTT. It translates to CASSAVDYTDTQYF.

This clonotype was seen only a few times. CDR3 bases: TGTGCCAGCATAGCCCCTTGGCCATCTCACGAGCAGTACGTC. Its translation: CASIAPWPSHEQYV. J is TRBJ2-7 and V is TRBV6-6; unclear D gene. The CDR3 is 14 amino acids. Trimming pared 7 bases from V and 5 bases from J, leaving 18 bases between. CDR1 is MNHNY, CDR2 SVGAGI, per germline (reference sequence).

V and J are TRBV29-1 and TRBJ1-1; 8 bases agree with TRBD1. CDR3 length: 13 residues. V lost 6 bases to trimming and J lost 6 bases; unmatched junction nucleotides: 9. Germline V gene sequence: CDR1 SQVTM, CDR2 ANQGSEA. The CDR3 region has the DNA TGCAGCGTGACCGGGACAGGTAACCCTGAAGCTTTCTTT. Translation: CSVTGTGNPEAFF. The whole variable domain, remainder taken from reference TRBV29-1 and TRBJ1-1, is SAVISQKPSRDICQRGTSLTIQCQVDSQVTMMFWYRQQPGQSLTLIATANQGSEATYESGFVIDKFPISRPNLTFSTLTVSNMSPEDSSIYLCSVTGTGNPEAFFGQGTRLTVV.

The sample holds a few counts of this clonotype. The V and J genes are TRBV20-1 and TRBJ2-7, with 8 bases aligning to TRBD1. V lost 6 bases to trimming and J lost 5 bases; unmatched junction nucleotides: 18. CDR3 length equals 16 residues. In germline, CDR1 is DFQATT, CDR2 SNEGSKA (reference sequence). DNA of the CDR3: TGCAGTGCGGCAGGGAGCCTAAGACAGGGGCTCAACGAGCAGTACGTC. This codes for CSAAGSLRQGLNEQYV.

The chain has TRBV5-1 and TRBJ2-2, with 8 bases identical to TRBD1. The J segment lost 3 bases and the V segment lost 3 bases, leaving 7 bases of the junction unmatched. Looked up from germline, CDR1 is SGHRS and CDR2 is YFSETQ. The CDR3 loop spans 16 amino acids. CDR3 nucleotide sequence: TGCGCCAGCAGCTCCCCCAGGGGGCTGGACACCGGGGAGCTGTTTTTT. Residues: CASSSPRGLDTGELFF.

This clonotype turned up a few times. This chain uses TRBV29-1 with TRBJ1-2; the match to TRBD1 covers 12 bases. V trimming: 4 bases; J trimming: 12 bases; junction bases outside the gene matches: 6. The germline V gene encodes CDR1 SQVTM and CDR2 ANQGSEA. CDR3 length: 12 residues. In DNA, the CDR3 is TGCAGCGTTGCCGGGGACAGGGGGCGTCACACCTTC. It translates to CSVAGDRGRHTF.